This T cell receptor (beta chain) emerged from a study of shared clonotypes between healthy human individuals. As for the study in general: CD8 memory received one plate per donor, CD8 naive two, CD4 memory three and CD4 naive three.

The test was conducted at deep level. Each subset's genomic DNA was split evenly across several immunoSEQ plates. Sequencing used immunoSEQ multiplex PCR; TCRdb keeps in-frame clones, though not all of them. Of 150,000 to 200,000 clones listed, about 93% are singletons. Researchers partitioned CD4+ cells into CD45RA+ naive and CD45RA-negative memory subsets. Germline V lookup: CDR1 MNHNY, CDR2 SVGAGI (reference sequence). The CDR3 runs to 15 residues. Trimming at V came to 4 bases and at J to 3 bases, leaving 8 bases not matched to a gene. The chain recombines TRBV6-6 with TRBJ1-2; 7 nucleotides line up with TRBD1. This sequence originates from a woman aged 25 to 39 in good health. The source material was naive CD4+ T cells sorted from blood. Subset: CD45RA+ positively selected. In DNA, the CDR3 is TGTGCCAGCAGTTCCCGACAGGGTTGGGACTATGGCTACACCTTC. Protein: CASSSRQGWDYGYTF.